These 32 T cell receptor beta chains came from one sample sequenced in a study of shared clonotypes between healthy human individuals. TCRdb's table, derived via immunoSEQ multiplex PCR, lists solely in-frame clones and lacks some. This sample has approximately 2,300,000 clones; around 90% occur once, and the top ten carry approximately 0.4%. Sequencing input: naive CD4+ T cells from PBMCs. Noted subset: CD45RA+ positively selected. Receptors originate from a man younger than 35 in good health. Some clones in this sample may be carry-over from other donors' samples.

The chain is built from TRBV7-3 and TRBJ2-3; TRBD2 is a possible D gene (6 bases). The CDR3 contains 14 residues. Germline V gives CDR1 SGHTA, CDR2 FQGTGA. Trimming shortened V by 10 bases and J by 2 bases, and 16 bases separated the two germline ends. The DNA for the CDR3 is TGTGCCACTAGGAGAGGAGGGACCACAGATACGCAGTATTTT. This encodes CATRRGGTTDTQYF. Full variable domain (rest looked up from reference TRBV7-3 and TRBJ2-3): GAGVSQTPSNKVTEKGKYVELRCDPISGHTALYWYRQSLGQGPEFLIYFQGTGAADDSGLPNDRFFAVRPEGSVSTLKIQRTERGDSAVYLCATRRGGTTDTQYFGPGTRLTVL.

V is TRBV4-3 and J is TRBJ1-1, with unresolved D. The CDR3 runs to 14 residues. V lost 2 bases to trimming and J lost 4 bases, with 11 bases between them. The V gene's germline CDR1 is LGHNA and CDR2 YSLEER. DNA of the CDR3: TGCGCCAGCAGCCAACGAGGGTTTGGCACTGAAGCTTTCTTT. As protein: CASSQRGFGTEAFF.

The chain carries TRBV11-3 and TRBJ1-5; 7 bases match TRBD1. CDR1 and CDR2 (germline): SGHNT, YENEEA. This CDR3 has 18 amino acids. V lost 7 bases and J lost 6; bases outside the gene matches: 21. The CDR3 here is CASNFPRPRGQGGQPQHF. CDR3 coding DNA: TGTGCCAGCAACTTTCCCCGACCTAGGGGGCAGGGGGGTCAGCCCCAGCATTTT.

The chain uses TRBV30 and TRBJ2-2; D call uncertain. CDR3 length: 13 amino acids. Germline loops: CDR1 GTSNPN, CDR2 SVGIG (reference sequence). Trimming removed 5 bases at V and 5 bases at J, with 12 bases between. In nucleotides, the CDR3 is TGTGCCTGGGCTAGAAGCGTTACCGGGGAGCTGTTTTTT. The encoded protein is CAWARSVTGELFF.

In regard to this clone: Other DNA sequences in this specimen translate into the identical CDR3. This sequence joins TRBV5-1 and TRBJ2-7, with 8 bases fitting TRBD1. CDR1 SGHRS and CDR2 YFSETQ come from the germline V gene. Trimming removed 0 bases from V and 3 bases from J; junction bases left unmatched: 5. The CDR3 covers 15 residues. DNA of the CDR3: TGCGCCAGCAGCTTGGTGTCAGGGGGCAGCTACGAGCAGTACTTC. Protein product: CASSLVSGGSYEQYF.

The J gene is TRBJ2-5, the V gene TRBV2; 10 bases match TRBD1. This CDR3 is built from 20 residues. The germline V gene has CDR1 SNHLY and CDR2 FYNNEI. With 0 bases clipped from V and 5 bases from J, the junction kept 18 bases outside the gene matches. The CDR3 region is CASSEARPGTGARSVETQYF. The CDR3 DNA sequence: TGTGCCAGCAGTGAAGCGAGACCCGGGACAGGGGCCCGGTCTGTGGAGACCCAGTACTTC.

V gene TRBV7-3 combines with J gene TRBJ2-1; the D gene could be TRBD1 or TRBD2 (5 bases each). V was cut by 0 bases and J by 4 bases, with 13 bases left in between. Germline V lookup: CDR1 SGHTA, CDR2 FQGTGA. The CDR3 has 16 amino acids. DNA for the CDR3: TGTGCCAGCAGCTTAACCGGGGCCAGCGAGTACAATGAGCAGTTCTTC. Translating gives CASSLTGASEYNEQFF.

This chain links TRBV18 with TRBJ1-6; 8 bases align to TRBD1. CDR3 length: 18 residues. Germline CDR1 reads KGHSH; CDR2 reads LQKENI. V shed 2 bases and J 0 bases; nucleotides not matched to a gene: 6. DNA for the CDR3: TGTGCCAGCTCACCAACGAGACAGGGGACCTCCTATAATTCACCCCTCCACTTT. Residues: CASSPTRQGTSYNSPLHF. Complete variable domain (other parts from reference TRBV18 and TRBJ1-6): NAGVMQNPRHLVRRRGQEARLRCSPMKGHSHVYWYRQLPEEGLKFMVYLQKENIIDESGMPKERFSAEFPKEGPSILRIQQVVRGDSAAYFCASSPTRQGTSYNSPLHFGNGTRLTVT.

The rearrangement links TRBV27 to TRBJ2-4; TRBD1 matches 8 bases. The CDR3 loop spans 15 amino acids. J was trimmed by 3 bases and V by 4 bases; bases with no gene match: 5. Looked up from germline, CDR1 is MNHEY and CDR2 is SMNVEV (reference sequence). DNA of the CDR3: TGTGCCAGCAGTTCCCAGGGGGCGGGCAAAAACATTCAGTACTTC. This encodes CASSSQGAGKNIQYF.

The chain joins TRBV28 to TRBJ1-4; D gene ambiguous. The germline gives CDR1 MDHEN, CDR2 SYDVKM. The CDR3 runs to 13 residues. V was clipped by 2 bases and J by 8 bases, with 9 bases between them. CDR3 nucleotide sequence: TGTGCCAGCAGTTTAACCCGGCAGGAAAAACTGTTTTTT. The encoded protein is CASSLTRQEKLFF. The full variable domain, with the rest looked up from reference TRBV28 and TRBJ1-4, is DVKVTQSSRYLVKRTGEKVFLECVQDMDHENMFWYRQDPGLGLRLIYFSYDVKMKEKGDIPEGYSVSREKKERFSLILESASTNQTSMYLCASSLTRQEKLFFGSGTQLSVL.

The rearrangement joins TRBV9 to TRBJ1-2, with D unclear. Looked up from germline, CDR1 is SGDLS and CDR2 is YYNGEE. CDR3 length: 14 residues. V lost 0 bases to trimming and J lost 0 bases, with 6 bases between them. The CDR3 nucleotides are TGTGCCAGCAGCGTAGGTCCACCTAACTATGGCTACACCTTC. Its translation: CASSVGPPNYGYTF.

The J gene is TRBJ1-5, the V gene TRBV2; tentative D call: TRBD1 (6 bases). V was cut by 7 bases and J by 0 bases, with 10 bases left in between. CDR3 length: 14 amino acids. The germline gives CDR1 SNHLY, CDR2 FYNNEI. The CDR3 coding sequence is TGTGCCAGCATGGCGGGGGCTAGCAATCAGCCCCAGCATTTT. It codes for CASMAGASNQPQHF.

In regard to this clone: In the same sample, other DNA sequences code for this CDR3. The V and J genes are TRBV28 and TRBJ2-7; TRBD2 matches at 7 bases. Germline lookup yields CDR1 MDHEN and CDR2 SYDVKM. The CDR3 is 12 residues long. The junction had 1 base not matched to a gene; V was cut back by 5 bases and J by 3 bases. The CDR3 sequence: CASSVAGYEQYF. The DNA for the CDR3 is TGTGCCAGCAGTGTAGCGGGCTACGAGCAGTACTTC.

This chain uses TRBV18 with TRBJ2-5; no clear D. V was cut by 3 bases and J by 5 bases, with 13 bases left in between. Germline-derived CDR1 and CDR2 are KGHSH and LQKENI. The length of the CDR3 is 14 residues. DNA for the CDR3: TGTGCCAGCTCACCCACACGTTTACAGGAGACCCAGTACTTC. This codes for CASSPTRLQETQYF.

This clone appeared once. V is TRBV5-8 and J is TRBJ2-3, with 7 positions matching TRBD2. The germline V gene has CDR1 SGHTS and CDR2 YDEGEE. The V gene end was trimmed by 5 bases and the J gene end by 3 bases; junction bases not matched to a gene: 18. The CDR3 has 18 amino acids. The CDR3 region is CASRIAGAFPPTTDTQYF. CDR3 DNA sequence: TGTGCCAGCAGGATAGCGGGTGCTTTTCCCCCCACGACAGATACGCAGTATTTT.

The chain couples TRBV6-6 to TRBJ2-5; 8 bases fit TRBD2. The V segment lost 4 bases and the J segment 5 bases; nucleotides outside the gene matches: 12. The CDR3 has 16 residues. Germline lookup yields CDR1 MNHNY and CDR2 SVGAGI (reference sequence). The CDR3, as DNA: TGTGCCAGCAGTTTTCAGGGCCTAGCGGGTTATGAGACCCAGTACTTC. Its translation: CASSFQGLAGYETQYF.

This chain joins TRBV5-1 and TRBJ2-7; the match to TRBD2 covers 10 bases. CDR3 length equals 22 residues. Germline CDR1 reads SGHRS; CDR2 reads YFSETQ. V lost 4 bases, J lost 2 bases, and 27 bases stayed unmatched. CDR3 sequence reads: CASSALAGGSGRFPFLPYEQYF. The CDR3 nucleotides read TGCGCCAGCAGCGCTTTAGCGGGAGGATCCGGGCGATTCCCCTTTCTTCCCTACGAGCAGTACTTC.

Notes on this clone: Other DNA sequences in the sample encode the same CDR3. V gene TRBV7-9 combines with J gene TRBJ2-5, with D unresolved. Looked up from germline, CDR1 is SEHNR and CDR2 is FQNEAQ (reference sequence). The germline V and J ends were trimmed by 1 base and 1 base, with 7 bases remaining between them. This CDR3 contains 14 residues. This CDR3 is CASSLGATQETQYF. DNA for the CDR3: TGTGCCAGCAGCTTAGGGGCTACCCAAGAGACCCAGTACTTC.

V usage is TRBV7-2 and J usage is TRBJ2-3; 10 positions agree with TRBD2. V lost 6 bases, J lost 0 bases, and 6 bases stayed unmatched. Germline loops: CDR1 SGHTA, CDR2 FQGNSA. The CDR3 is 16 amino acids. CDR3 in amino acids: CASSPGTSASTDTQYF. In DNA, the CDR3 is TGTGCCAGCAGTCCCGGGACTAGCGCAAGCACAGATACGCAGTATTTT.

The CDR3 coding sequence is TGTGCCAGCAGTTTAAGGGGTGGGGGCAAATATACGCAGTATTTT. It yields the protein CASSLRGGGKYTQYF. The genes are TRBV28 and TRBJ2-3, with D perhaps TRBD1 (6 bases). This CDR3 is built from 15 residues. The ends were cut back, 2 bases at V and 7 bases at J, with 16 bases in the middle. Germline-derived CDR1 and CDR2 are MDHEN and SYDVKM.

The rearrangement joins TRBV7-3 to TRBJ2-2, with 8 bases fitting TRBD2. CDR3 length: 15 amino acids. V lost 3 bases and J lost 0; bases outside the gene matches: 0. The germline CDR1 and CDR2 sequences are SGHTA and FQGTGA. The CDR3, as DNA: TGTGCCAGCAGCTTTAGCGGGACGAACACCGGGGAGCTGTTTTTT. It translates to CASSFSGTNTGELFF. Looking up the rest from reference TRBV7-3 and TRBJ2-2 gives the full variable domain: GAGVSQTPSNKVTEKGKYVELRCDPISGHTALYWYRQSLGQGPEFLIYFQGTGAADDSGLPNDRFFAVRPEGSVSTLKIQRTERGDSAVYLCASSFSGTNTGELFFGEGSRLTVL.

The V call is TRBV7-6, the J call TRBJ2-5; D unclear. V was cut by 5 bases and J by 2 bases, with 15 bases left in between. The length of the CDR3 is 15 residues. In germline, CDR1 is SGHVS, CDR2 FNYEAQ. The CDR3 is CASSPSARSQETQYF. The DNA of the CDR3 is TGTGCCAGCAGCCCGTCCGCCCGATCTCAAGAGACCCAGTACTTC.

Remarks on this clone: Within the sample, other DNA sequences also encode this same CDR3. The V and J genes are TRBV5-1 and TRBJ2-7, with 9 positions matching TRBD1. V lost 0 bases to trimming and J lost 3 bases; unmatched junction nucleotides: 4. This CDR3 has 15 residues. Germline V lookup: CDR1 SGHRS, CDR2 YFSETQ. Here the CDR3 reads CASSLAGQGLYEQYF. The CDR3 DNA reads TGCGCCAGCAGCTTGGCCGGACAGGGGCTCTACGAGCAGTACTTC. Full variable domain (missing parts from reference TRBV5-1 and TRBJ2-7): KAGVTQTPRYLIKTRGQQVTLSCSPISGHRSVSWYQQTPGQGLQFLFEYFSETQRNKGNFPGRFSGRQFSNSRSEMNVSTLELGDSALYLCASSLAGQGLYEQYFGPGTRLTVT.

The chain is built from TRBV5-1 and TRBJ2-2; perhaps TRBD1 as D (5 bases). Germline CDR1 is SGHRS and CDR2 is YFSETQ. Trimming took off 5 bases at V and 7 bases at J, with 15 bases between the two ends. The CDR3 has 14 amino acids. The CDR3 loop is CASRVMDTNGELFF. The CDR3 nucleotides read TGCGCCAGCAGAGTCATGGACACGAACGGGGAGCTGTTTTTT. Using reference TRBV5-1 and TRBJ2-2 for the parts outside the CDR3, the full variable domain is KAGVTQTPRYLIKTRGQQVTLSCSPISGHRSVSWYQQTPGQGLQFLFEYFSETQRNKGNFPGRFSGRQFSNSRSEMNVSTLELGDSALYLCASRVMDTNGELFFGEGSRLTVL.

The chain carries TRBV28 and TRBJ2-1; D remains unclear. V was clipped by 5 bases and J by 5 bases, with 10 bases between them. This CDR3 is 13 amino acids long. The germline CDR1 and CDR2 sequences are MDHEN and SYDVKM. The CDR3 here is CASSIGRDNEQFF. The CDR3 DNA reads TGTGCCAGCAGTATCGGCCGGGACAATGAGCAGTTCTTC.

In this sample, this clone turned up once. The chain is built from TRBV5-5 and TRBJ1-2; maybe TRBD1 (5 bases). Trimming cost V 6 bases and J 2 bases, with 17 bases left between them. The CDR3 totals 15 residues. Per germline, CDR1 SGHKS and CDR2 YYEKEE (reference sequence). The CDR3 region is CASNPGAGVNYGYTF. CDR3 coding DNA: TGTGCCAGCAACCCTGGGGCAGGAGTAAACTATGGCTACACCTTC.

The chain joins TRBV11-2 to TRBJ2-7; 7 positions match TRBD2. The CDR3 totals 16 residues. V was clipped by 1 base and J by 0 bases; unmatched bases: 6. Germline CDR1 is SGHAT and CDR2 is FQNNGV. The CDR3 nucleotides are TGTGCCAGCAGCTTAGCCACCGGGACTAACTCCTACGAGCAGTACTTC. It is translated as CASSLATGTNSYEQYF.

A single count supports this clone. Here the CDR3 reads CASSGQGANEQFF. CDR3 nucleotides: TGTGCCAGCAGTGGACAGGGGGCGAATGAGCAGTTCTTC. The rearrangement joins TRBV7-2 to TRBJ2-1; 11 bases fit TRBD1. With 6 bases clipped from V and 7 bases from J, the junction kept 2 bases outside the gene matches. The CDR3 runs 13 residues. Per the germline V gene, CDR1 is SGHTA and CDR2 is FQGNSA.

This clone was observed a single time. V is TRBV7-8 and J is TRBJ1-4; tentatively, D is TRBD1 (5 bases). CDR1 and CDR2 (germline): SGHVS, FQNEAQ. The CDR3 is 14 amino acids. V was trimmed by 2 bases and J by 3 bases, leaving 7 bases between them. The CDR3 here is CASSLWGSNEKLFF. The CDR3, as DNA: TGTGCCAGCAGCTTATGGGGCTCTAATGAAAAACTGTTTTTT. Complete variable domain (other parts from reference TRBV7-8 and TRBJ1-4): GAGVSQSPRYKVAKRGQDVALRCDPISGHVSLFWYQQALGQGPEFLTYFQNEAQLDKSGLPSDRFFAERPEGSVSTLKIQRTQQEDSAVYLCASSLWGSNEKLFFGSGTQLSVL.

This chain joins TRBV5-1 and TRBJ2-7; 7 nucleotides agree with TRBD2. Germline CDR1 and CDR2: SGHRS and YFSETQ. The CDR3 sequence is 17 residues long. V was clipped by 3 bases and J by 6 bases; unmatched bases: 18. The CDR3 coding sequence is TGCGCCAGCAGCTCGGCCCCCCGAAAGGCGGGAGACACCGAGCAGTACTTC. Its translation is CASSSAPRKAGDTEQYF.

The rearrangement joins TRBV5-1 to TRBJ2-3; the D gene is possibly TRBD2 (7 bases). The CDR3 extends over 21 amino acids. With 4 bases removed from V and 7 bases from J, the gap between germline ends came to 37 bases. Germline V gives CDR1 SGHRS, CDR2 YFSETQ. CDR3 residues: CASSPVGGGGSSTGFTHTQYF. CDR3 in DNA: TGCGCCAGCAGCCCCGTTGGCGGGGGCGGGTCTAGCACTGGATTCACCCATACGCAGTATTTT.

V and J are TRBV2 and TRBJ1-5; the D gene is possibly TRBD1 (5 bases). V gave up 0 bases and J gave up 4 bases, with 13 bases separating them. From germline, CDR1 is SNHLY and CDR2 FYNNEI. The CDR3 extends over 16 amino acids. As DNA, the CDR3 is TGTGCCAGCAGTGAAGCGGTCAGGGCAGGGAATCAGCCCCAGCATTTT. It encodes CASSEAVRAGNQPQHF.